The next 15 T cell receptor beta chains were all read from a single sample in a study of OX40 agonist ivuxolimab in advanced cancers. Only in-frame clones appear in the TCRdb table, and some are missing; sequencing was by immunoSEQ multiplex PCR. The table lists under 70,000 clones, roughly 88% of them singletons. The sample was CD4+ or CD8+ T cells sorted from blood, taken in a trial of the OX40 agonist ivuxolimab. These receptors were obtained from an adult with an advanced solid tumor such as melanoma, head and neck, liver or kidney cancer.

The rearrangement links TRBV5-4 to TRBJ2-5, with 9 bases fitting TRBD1. The trim removed 4 bases at V and 5 bases at J, leaving 9 bases unmatched. Germline assignment: CDR1 SGHNT and CDR2 YYREEE (reference sequence). The CDR3 has 15 residues. The CDR3: CASSRDRDFAETQYF. In DNA form, the CDR3 reads TGTGCCAGCAGCCGGGACAGGGATTTCGCGGAGACCCAGTACTTC.

This rearrangement joins TRBV28 to TRBJ1-3; D unclear. Germline V lookup: CDR1 MDHEN, CDR2 SYDVKM. V was clipped by 4 bases and J by 0 bases, with 4 bases between them. The CDR3 consists of 13 residues. The DNA for the CDR3 is TGTGCCAGCAGTTCTGCCTCTGGAAACACCATATATTTT. This encodes CASSSASGNTIYF.

The CDR3 DNA sequence: TGTGCCAGCATTAGGGTGCAGGGGCAACAATGGAGCAATCAGCCCCAGCATTTT. The encoded protein is CASIRVQGQQWSNQPQHF. The chain links TRBV28 to TRBJ1-5; maybe TRBD1 (6 bases). Germline V gives CDR1 MDHEN, CDR2 SYDVKM. Trimming removed 7 bases from V and 1 base from J, with 23 bases in between. The CDR3 has 18 amino acids.

The chain couples TRBV5-6 to TRBJ1-6; 9 nucleotides match TRBD1. Germline V CDR1 and CDR2: SGHDT, YYEEEE. This CDR3 is 16 amino acids long. J gave up 7 bases and V 3 bases, and 8 bases lay outside the gene matches. In nucleotides, the CDR3 is TGTGCCAGCAGCTACCAAGACAGGGGGGGAAATTCACCCCTCCACTTT. Translation gives CASSYQDRGGNSPLHF.

This chain joins TRBV9 and TRBJ2-1; a possible D gene is TRBD2 (6 bases). Germline CDR1 and CDR2: SGDLS and YYNGEE. The CDR3 length is 13 residues. V was pared by 4 bases and J by 6 bases, with 11 bases between. The CDR3 protein is CASSPEGGNEQFF. The CDR3 DNA follows: TGTGCCAGCAGCCCCGAGGGAGGCAATGAGCAGTTCTTC.

The V call is TRBV7-9, the J call TRBJ1-5; D unresolved. V lost 1 base and J 3 bases, leaving 10 bases between the germline ends. Germline lookup yields CDR1 SEHNR and CDR2 FQNEAQ (reference sequence). CDR3 length equals 15 residues. The CDR3 reads CASSLDGRDNQPQHF. The CDR3 DNA follows: TGTGCCAGCAGCTTAGACGGACGGGACAATCAGCCCCAGCATTTT.

The chain uses TRBV5-1 and TRBJ2-5, with D perhaps TRBD1 or TRBD2 (6 bases each). CDR3 length: 15 residues. CDR1 SGHRS and CDR2 YFSETQ come from the germline V gene. V was pared by 0 bases and J by 2 bases, with 11 bases between. The CDR3 region is CASSLVGGRQETQYF. CDR3 DNA sequence: TGCGCCAGCAGCTTGGTAGGGGGGCGGCAAGAGACCCAGTACTTC.

This chain uses TRBV6-6 with TRBJ1-2; 9 bases are a match to TRBD1. The CDR3 has 15 residues. The germline gives CDR1 MNHNY, CDR2 SVGAGI (reference sequence). Trimming removed 2 bases from V and 2 bases from J; junction bases left unmatched: 3. CDR3 residues: CASSYAGTGNYGYTF. In DNA, the CDR3 is TGTGCCAGCAGTTACGCCGGGACAGGGAACTATGGCTACACCTTC.

This clone was seen once. The gene calls are TRBV5-1 and TRBJ2-3; tentatively, D is TRBD1 or TRBD2 (5 bases each). CDR1 SGHRS and CDR2 YFSETQ come from the germline V gene. The CDR3 extends over 14 amino acids. Trimming shortened V by 5 bases and J by 0 bases, and 10 bases separated the two germline ends. CDR3 sequence reads: CASRRDVSTDTQYF. The DNA for the CDR3 is TGCGCCAGCAGACGGGACGTGAGCACAGATACGCAGTATTTT.

V gene TRBV19 combines with J gene TRBJ1-2; D call uncertain. The V end lost 6 bases, the J end lost 8 bases, and 19 bases lay between the germline ends. Germline CDR1 LNHDA, CDR2 SQIVND (reference sequence). This CDR3 contains 14 residues. DNA for the CDR3: TGTGCCAGTAGCGTCGCGGGCAGTACTCAAGGCTACACCTTC. Its translation: CASSVAGSTQGYTF.

The rearrangement links TRBV6-1 to TRBJ1-6, with D possibly matching TRBD1 (6 bases). In germline, CDR1 is MNHNS, CDR2 SASEGT. The CDR3 loop spans 16 amino acids. Trimming took 0 bases from V and 10 from J, leaving 16 bases between them. The DNA for the CDR3 is TGTGCCAGCAGTGAAGCCCCTACAGGGTTTAGCTCACCCCTCCACTTT. Protein sequence: CASSEAPTGFSSPLHF.

This clone turned up a few times. The chain links TRBV7-9 to TRBJ1-1; 7 bases are shared with TRBD1. This CDR3 region has 14 residues. The ends lost 3 bases at V and 7 bases at J; junction bases unmatched: 8. In germline, CDR1 is SEHNR, CDR2 FQNEAQ (reference sequence). The CDR3 DNA sequence: TGTGCCAGCAGCTTCACAGGGGAGGGGAGTGAAGCTTTCTTT. Its protein is CASSFTGEGSEAFF. Looking up the rest from reference TRBV7-9 and TRBJ1-1 gives the full variable domain: DTGVSQNPRHKITKRGQNVTFRCDPISEHNRLYWYRQTLGQGPEFLTYFQNEAQLEKSRLLSDRFSAERPKGSFSTLEIQRTEQGDSAMYLCASSFTGEGSEAFFGQGTRLTVV.

The chain recombines TRBV9 with TRBJ2-7; 9 nucleotides agree with TRBD1. CDR3 size: 14 residues. V shed 4 bases, J shed 4 bases, and the junction held 6 bases outside the gene matches. Germline V gives CDR1 SGDLS, CDR2 YYNGEE. The CDR3 loop reads CASSPRDRAYEQYF. The CDR3 nucleotides read TGTGCCAGCAGCCCCCGGGACAGGGCTTACGAGCAGTACTTC.

The chain employs TRBV7-3 and TRBJ2-1; D is possibly TRBD2 (7 bases). Between the trimmed V and J ends, which lost 3 bases and 0 bases, there was a span of 9 bases. Germline V gene sequence: CDR1 SGHTA, CDR2 FQGTGA. The CDR3 runs 15 residues. CDR3 DNA sequence: TGTGCCAGCAGCTTCCGGGGGGCCTCCTACAATGAGCAGTTCTTC. Encoded protein: CASSFRGASYNEQFF.

The chain has TRBV5-1 and TRBJ1-2; 9 bases match TRBD1. This CDR3 has 15 residues. Germline CDR1 reads SGHRS; CDR2 reads YFSETQ. V lost 4 bases, J lost 7 bases, and 11 bases stayed unmatched. The CDR3: CASSLALDRGSGYTF. The CDR3 nucleotides read TGCGCCAGCAGCCTTGCCTTGGACAGGGGATCTGGCTACACCTTC.